The clone carrying this TCR beta chain was detected only once. The sample originates from a study of sequential checkpoint blockade in melanoma. Treatment meaning: randomized to nivolumab then ipilimumab (arm A) or the reverse (arm B). Germline V gives CDR1 SQVTM, CDR2 ANQGSEA. V lost 2 bases to trimming and J lost 12 bases; unmatched junction nucleotides: 8. CDR3 length: 13 residues. Using immunoSEQ multiplex PCR, the repertoire was profiled, and TCRdb retains in-frame clones only, with some absent. The table shows roughly 4,500 clones, with around 22% occurring only once. The sequence was obtained from a human donor with melanoma. Sequencing used tumor tissue (inferred from file names), obtained from a patient given nivolumab and ipilimumab in sequence. The chain joins TRBV29-1 to TRBJ2-1, with 9 bases that match TRBD2. CDR3 residues: CSVEILAGDAQFF. Written as DNA, the CDR3 is TGCAGCGTTGAAATATTAGCGGGAGACGCGCAGTTCTTC.